The 14 T cell receptor beta chains below all came from one sample that was sequenced in a study of shared clonotypes between healthy human individuals. Naivety among CD8 cells was defined by CD45RO negativity and positive CCR7 selection, thereby excluding terminally differentiated effector memory CD45RA+ cells. The protocol was immunoSEQ multiplex PCR, while the TCRdb copy is restricted to in-frame clones and leaves out a portion. This table holds around 2.1 million clones, 93% found once. Sequenced input: naive CD8+ T cells from PBMCs. These receptors were taken from a young man in good health. Some clones in this sample may be carry-over from other donors' samples.

With regard to this clone: This sample also contains other DNA sequences that code for the same CDR3. The V call is TRBV27, the J call TRBJ2-1; D not resolved. V lost 2 bases to trimming and J lost 3 bases, with 2 bases between them. Per germline, CDR1 MNHEY and CDR2 SMNVEV (reference sequence). CDR3 length: 12 residues. The CDR3 bases are TGTGCCAGCAGTTTAGACTACAATGAGCAGTTCTTC. It yields the protein CASSLDYNEQFF.

Regarding this clone: At the DNA level, this CDR3 is encoded by other sequences in the same sample as well. V usage is TRBV6-1 and J usage is TRBJ2-1; 11 bases are a match to TRBD2. This CDR3 spans 14 amino acids. V lost 6 bases and J lost 2; bases outside the gene matches: 0. Germline V lookup: CDR1 MNHNS, CDR2 SASEGT. The CDR3 DNA follows: TGTGCCAGCAGACTAGCGGGAGCCTACAATGAGCAGTTCTTC. The encoded protein is CASRLAGAYNEQFF.

The chain employs TRBV10-3 and TRBJ2-5; tentative D call: TRBD2 (6 bases). V lost 0 bases and J 0 bases, leaving 8 bases between the germline ends. This CDR3 spans 15 amino acids. CDR1 is ENHRY, CDR2 SYGVKD, per germline. CDR3 nucleotides: TGTGCCATCAGTGAGTCGAGGGACTACCAAGAGACCCAGTACTTC. Residues: CAISESRDYQETQYF.

The V and J genes are TRBV7-9 and TRBJ1-5; D may be TRBD1 (5 bases). The CDR3 loop spans 11 amino acids. Per the germline V gene, CDR1 is SEHNR and CDR2 is FQNEAQ (reference sequence). Deletions cut 5 bases from V and 13 bases from J, with 12 bases between. The CDR3 here is CASSEGGAQHF. The CDR3 DNA sequence: TGTGCCAGCAGCGAGGGAGGGGCACAGCATTTT.

The V gene is TRBV9, the J gene TRBJ1-4, with no clear D. This CDR3 region has 15 residues. V lost 3 bases and J lost 3, with 12 bases in between. Looked up from germline, CDR1 is SGDLS and CDR2 is YYNGEE. CDR3 loop: CASSAKGISNEKLFF. CDR3 DNA: TGTGCCAGCAGCGCAAAAGGCATATCTAATGAAAAACTGTTTTTT.

This clone was picked up a small number of times. The chain has TRBV13 and TRBJ1-1; D call uncertain. The CDR3 has 14 amino acids. Looked up from germline, CDR1 is PRHDT and CDR2 is FYEKMQ (reference sequence). Between the trimmed V and J ends, which lost 1 base and 1 base, there was a span of 7 bases. CDR3 sequence reads: CASSLELGNTEAFF. DNA of the CDR3: TGTGCCAGCAGCTTAGAGTTGGGGAACACTGAAGCTTTCTTT.

The chain couples TRBV7-9 to TRBJ2-5; D is uncertain. From germline, CDR1 is SEHNR and CDR2 FQNEAQ (reference sequence). The length of the CDR3 is 15 residues. V shed 8 bases and J shed 10 bases, with 26 bases lying between them. The DNA of the CDR3 is TGTGCCAGCGCACCGTTGGGGAACGTCTGGGAAGACCAGTACTTC. It encodes CASAPLGNVWEDQYF.

This rearrangement joins TRBV11-1 to TRBJ2-1, with unresolved D. Per the germline V gene, CDR1 is SGHAT and CDR2 is FQDESV (reference sequence). V lost 5 bases, J lost 0 bases, and 11 bases lay in between. The CDR3 is made up of 15 amino acids. Written as DNA, the CDR3 is TGTGCCAGCAGCCCCACAAGTGGCTCCTACAATGAGCAGTTCTTC. As protein: CASSPTSGSYNEQFF. The full variable domain, completed using reference TRBV11-1 and TRBJ2-1, is EAEVAQSPRYKITEKSQAVAFWCDPISGHATLYWYRQILGQGPELLVQFQDESVVDDSQLPKDRFSAERLKGVDSTLKIQPAELGDSAMYLCASSPTSGSYNEQFFGPGTRLTVL.

This rearrangement joins TRBV7-3 to TRBJ2-3; D is perhaps TRBD2 (6 bases). Deletions cut 3 bases from V and 4 bases from J, with 14 bases between. This CDR3 is 15 amino acids long. Germline-derived CDR1 and CDR2 are SGHTA and FQGTGA. The CDR3 sequence: CASSFHGRSADTQYF. The CDR3 DNA is TGTGCCAGCAGCTTCCACGGGAGAAGCGCAGATACGCAGTATTTT.

The V and J genes are TRBV27 and TRBJ2-1; TRBD1 matches at 8 bases. Trimming took 5 bases from V and 8 from J; bases not matched to a gene: 11. The CDR3 contains 15 residues. Looked up from germline, CDR1 is MNHEY and CDR2 is SMNVEV (reference sequence). The CDR3 here is CASSPGQASTDEQFF. CDR3 nucleotides: TGTGCCAGCAGTCCGGGACAGGCCTCGACGGATGAGCAGTTCTTC.

The chain recombines TRBV27 with TRBJ2-3, with a tentative D call TRBD1 (5 bases). CDR3 length equals 15 residues. Trimming cost V 3 bases and J 2 bases, with 12 bases left between them. The germline CDR1 and CDR2 sequences are MNHEY and SMNVEV (reference sequence). The DNA of the CDR3 is TGTGCCAGCAGTTTGGGGCATTTTAACACAGATACGCAGTATTTT. Amino acids: CASSLGHFNTDTQYF.

The chain combines TRBV25-1 with TRBJ2-2, with a tentative D call TRBD1 (5 bases). This CDR3 comprises 14 residues. In germline, CDR1 is MGHDK, CDR2 SYGVNS. Trimming took off 6 bases at V and 1 base at J, with 9 bases between the two ends. This CDR3 reads CASSITGNTGELFF. CDR3 in DNA: TGTGCCAGCAGCATTACAGGGAACACCGGGGAGCTGTTTTTT.

The chain has TRBV7-9 and TRBJ1-2; 8 nucleotides match TRBD1. CDR1 is SEHNR and CDR2 is FQNEAQ in the germline V gene (reference sequence). The CDR3 length is 18 residues. V dropped 5 bases and J dropped 0; count of bases not matched to a gene: 14. The CDR3 reads CASSPDREFLRANYGYTF. The CDR3 DNA sequence: TGTGCCAGCAGCCCGGACAGGGAATTCCTCAGAGCTAACTATGGCTACACCTTC.

This clone has a single count. V usage is TRBV4-2 and J usage is TRBJ2-7, with a possible D match to TRBD2 (5 bases). The CDR3 is made up of 15 amino acids. Germline assignment: CDR1 LGHNA and CDR2 YNFKEQ. V was trimmed by 0 bases and J by 3 bases, leaving 12 bases between them. The CDR3 spells CASSQERLAGYEQYF. In nucleotides, the CDR3 is TGTGCCAGCAGCCAAGAGAGACTGGCGGGCTACGAGCAGTACTTC.